These T cell receptor beta chains were read from a single sample in a study of blood T cells in healthy people across ages. TCRdb independently ran MiXCR on the 5' RACE reads; one entry per CDR3 protein. In the table there are more than 700,000 distinct CDR3 sequences, 35% to 50% of which are singletons. Sequenced material: blood. These receptors were taken from an elderly man in good health. Each CDR3 is given with its conserved first and last residue. Fields, in order: V gene, clone size, D gene, J gene, CDR3 DNA, CDR3 protein. The D gene is left open where the match is weak. Clone size is shown for a subset of rows, as once, few, many or a class of expanded clone.

>TRBV29-1|-|TRBD2|TRBJ2-7
TGCAGCATTGAAGCTCCGGTAGCGGGAGTTCGCTACGAGCAGTACTTC
CSIEAPVAGVRYEQYF
>TRBV7-9|-|TRBD1|TRBJ2-5
TGTGCCAGCAGCTTTTGGACAGGGTCCCACGGGACCCAGTACTTC
CASSFWTGSHGTQYF
>TRBV27|-|-|TRBJ2-7
TGTGCCAGCACTGGATGGGACTACGAGCAGTACTTC
CASTGWDYEQYF
>TRBV30|-|TRBD1|TRBJ1-2
TGTGCCTGGAGCTGGACCGGGACAGGGGAATATGGTGGCTACACCTTC
CAWSWTGTGEYGGYTF
>TRBV20-1|-|-|TRBJ2-3
TGCAGTGCCGACCCCCGACAGGCGCCAAGCACAGATACGCAGTATTTT
CSADPRQAPSTDTQYF
>TRBV14|-|-|TRBJ2-1
TGTGCCAGCAGCCAAGGGACCCCGACGGCCTACAATGAGCAGTTCTTC
CASSQGTPTAYNEQFF
>TRBV12-3/TRBV12-4|-|TRBD2|TRBJ2-1
TGTGCCAGCAGTTTTGCGGGGGGGACCGATGAGCAGTTCTTC
CASSFAGGTDEQFF
>TRBV20-1|once|TRBD2|TRBJ2-1
TGCAGTGCCGCCCCTAGCGGGAGGCCGGGGGGGCAGTTCTTC
CSAAPSGRPGGQFF
>TRBV7-2|few|-|TRBJ2-5
TGTGCCAGCAGCTGGTTAAGCGGGCAAGAGACCCAGTACTTC
CASSWLSGQETQYF
>TRBV10-3|-|TRBD1|TRBJ2-5
TGCGCCATCAGTATGGGACAGTACTCCCAAGAGACCCAGTACTTC
CAISMGQYSQETQYF
>TRBV7-2|-|-|TRBJ2-7
TGTGCCAGCAGCTTGCGGGGACAAATGGCCTACGGGCAGTACTTC
CASSLRGQMAYGQYF
>TRBV7-2|-|-|TRBJ2-5
TGTGCCAGCAGCTTAGCGACCGGGATAAATGAGCAGTACTTC
CASSLATGINEQYF
>TRBV28|-|TRBD2|TRBJ2-7
TGTGCCAGCAGCACCCCCTTACTCGGCGGACTAGCGGCCCTGAGGTACTTC
CASSTPLLGGLAALRYF
>TRBV2|few|-|TRBJ2-1
TGTGCCAGCAGTGAAGCGCTACGGGCTGAGCAGTTCTTC
CASSEALRAEQFF
>TRBV7-2|-|-|TRBJ2-2
TGTGCCAGCAGCTTAATGGGCAGTCGGCTGAACACCGGGGAGCTGTTTTTT
CASSLMGSRLNTGELFF
>TRBV3-1|once|-|TRBJ2-7
TGTGCCAGCAGCGGACCGGGACTGGGACCCTACGAGCAGTACTTC
CASSGPGLGPYEQYF
>TRBV7-2|few|-|TRBJ1-1
TGTGCCAGCAGGGAGCTGAACACTGAAGCTTTCTTT
CASRELNTEAFF
>TRBV6-2/TRBV6-3|-|-|TRBJ2-3
TGTGCCAGCAGTTATGATGGCGCATCTCAAACAGATACGCAGTATTTT
CASSYDGASQTDTQYF
>TRBV30|-|-|TRBJ1-2
TGTGCCTGGAGTTCTTCAGGGTTTGGCTACACCTTC
CAWSSSGFGYTF
>TRBV19|-|TRBD1|TRBJ1-2
TGTGCCAGTAGACGGACAGGGACTAACTATGGCTACACCTTC
CASRRTGTNYGYTF
>TRBV6-5|-|TRBD1|TRBJ2-3
TGTGCCAGCAGTTACGGGACAGAGACTAGCACAGATACGCAGTATTTT
CASSYGTETSTDTQYF
>TRBV7-2|-|TRBD1|TRBJ1-2
TGTGCCAGCAGCGATTGGGACAGTAACTATGGCTACACCTTC
CASSDWDSNYGYTF
>TRBV25-1|-|-|TRBJ2-2
TGTGCCAGCAGTAGAGAAGTAAACACCGGGGAGCTGTTTTTT
CASSREVNTGELFF
>TRBV4-3|few|-|TRBJ1-2
TGCGCCAGCAGCCAAGATCAGGGGTCATTTCACGGCTACACCTTC
CASSQDQGSFHGYTF
>TRBV11-2|-|-|TRBJ1-2
TGTGCCAGCAGCTTAGTAGATTCTAACTATGGCTACACCTTC
CASSLVDSNYGYTF
>TRBV5-1|-|TRBD2|TRBJ2-7
TGCGCCAGCAGACTAGCGTGGGGCTCCTACGAGCAGTACTTC
CASRLAWGSYEQYF
>TRBV7-3|few|TRBD1|TRBJ2-1
TGTGCCAGCAGCATCCGGGACAGCTACAATGAGCAGTTCTTC
CASSIRDSYNEQFF
>TRBV6-1|-|-|TRBJ2-5
TGTGCCAGCAGTGAAGTTACCATCCAAGAGACCCAGTACTTC
CASSEVTIQETQYF
>TRBV28|-|TRBD1|TRBJ2-4
TGTGCCAGCAGTTCCACGGGACAGGGCAAAAACATTCAGTACTTC
CASSSTGQGKNIQYF
>TRBV7-2|-|TRBD2|TRBJ2-3
TGTGCCAGCAGCGCTCGGACTAGCGGACTTAGCACAGATACGCAGTATTTT
CASSARTSGLSTDTQYF
>TRBV7-9|few|-|TRBJ2-1
TGTGCCAGCAGCTTAGGTACTAGTAGGAATGAGCAGTTCTTC
CASSLGTSRNEQFF
>TRBV29-1|once|-|TRBJ2-1
TGCAGCGTTGATCGACCCGGAGGGGGGGGGCAGTTCTTC
CSVDRPGGGGQFF
>TRBV14|-|-|TRBJ1-1
TGTGCCAGCAGCCCAAAAGGCGACAAGAACACTGAAGCTTTCTTT
CASSPKGDKNTEAFF
>TRBV3-1|few|TRBD1|TRBJ2-7
TGTGCCAGCAGCCAGCGACAGGGGGCCAAGTACGAGCAGTACTTC
CASSQRQGAKYEQYF
>TRBV6-2/TRBV6-3|-|-|TRBJ2-7
TGTGCCAGCACCCTAACCCCTGCAGGGATCTACGAGCAGTACTTC
CASTLTPAGIYEQYF
>TRBV5-8|-|TRBD1|TRBJ1-1
TGTGCCAGCAGCCCTTTGGACAGGGGGTCCCTCGGTGAAGCTTTCTTT
CASSPLDRGSLGEAFF
>TRBV28|many|TRBD1|TRBJ2-6
TGTGCCAGCAGTAATCTCGGACAGGGTCTCTCTGGGGCCAACGTCCTGACTTTC
CASSNLGQGLSGANVLTF
>TRBV20-1|-|TRBD2|TRBJ2-5
TGCAGTGCTAGAGCTAGCGGGGGGGCCCAGGAGACCCAGTACTTC
CSARASGGAQETQYF
>TRBV18|-|-|TRBJ1-6
TGTGCCAGCTCACCCTCTAAGGGCGAAGTGAGTTCACCCCTCCACTTT
CASSPSKGEVSSPLHF
>TRBV30|many|-|TRBJ1-1
TGTGCCTGGAGTCCAATTCATTATGGGCGGACCGACAGGAACACTGAAGCTTTCTTT
CAWSPIHYGRTDRNTEAFF
>TRBV24-1|few|TRBD2|TRBJ2-1
TGTGCCACCAGTGATTTGCCCCTAGCGGGAGACCACAATGAGCAGTTCTTC
CATSDLPLAGDHNEQFF
>TRBV6-5|few|-|TRBJ2-7
TGTGCCAGCACCCGAGTCGGGGTCTCGGATGAGCAGTACTTC
CASTRVGVSDEQYF
>TRBV7-9|-|-|TRBJ2-1
TGTGCCAGCAGCTTAGCTCTAGGCGGGGCCGGGTACAATGAGCAGTTCTTC
CASSLALGGAGYNEQFF
>TRBV4-2|few|-|TRBJ1-2
TGTGCCAGCGGCCCTTCGGCTTTGAGAGAGGGTGGCTACACCTTC
CASGPSALREGGYTF
>TRBV6-2/TRBV6-3|-|TRBD2|TRBJ2-7
TGTGCCAGCAGTTATGTCGCGGCGGGAGGGTTTACGGAGCAGTACTTC
CASSYVAAGGFTEQYF
>TRBV4-2|-|TRBD2|TRBJ2-7
TGTGCCAGCAGCCCTTTAGCGGGGTCCTACAATGAGCAGTACTTC
CASSPLAGSYNEQYF
>TRBV28|few|TRBD2|TRBJ2-5
TGTGCCAGCAGACTAGGACTAGCGGGAGGAGAAGAGACCCAGTACTTC
CASRLGLAGGEETQYF
>TRBV7-9|few|TRBD2|TRBJ2-7
TGTGCCAGCAGCTCCTTAAATTCCGGGAGGTTCTACGAGCAGTACTTC
CASSSLNSGRFYEQYF
>TRBV20-1|-|-|TRBJ2-7
TGCAGTGCTGCCCCGCAGAGCTCCTACGAGCAGTACTTC
CSAAPQSSYEQYF
>TRBV6-5|-|TRBD1|TRBJ1-2
TGTGCCAGCAGGCGGGACAGAAACTATGGCTACACCTTC
CASRRDRNYGYTF
>TRBV12-3/TRBV12-4|-|TRBD1|TRBJ2-3
TGTGCCAGCAGTCGTAGGGACAGGGGAGGCACAGATACGCAGTATTTT
CASSRRDRGGTDTQYF
>TRBV29-1|few|-|TRBJ1-1
TGCAGCGCGACGAGGGGGGACACTGAAGCTTTCTTT
CSATRGDTEAFF
>TRBV29-1|-|-|TRBJ2-3
TGCAGCGTTCGAACAGATACGCAGTATTTT
CSVRTDTQYF
>TRBV12-3/TRBV12-4|-|-|TRBJ1-6
TGTGCCAGCAGTGGGGTACTGAGCTCCTATAATTCACCCCTCCACTTT
CASSGVLSSYNSPLHF
>TRBV5-6|-|TRBD2|TRBJ2-1
TGTGCCAGCAGGCGGACTAGCGGGACGAACTACAATGAGCAGTTCTTC
CASRRTSGTNYNEQFF